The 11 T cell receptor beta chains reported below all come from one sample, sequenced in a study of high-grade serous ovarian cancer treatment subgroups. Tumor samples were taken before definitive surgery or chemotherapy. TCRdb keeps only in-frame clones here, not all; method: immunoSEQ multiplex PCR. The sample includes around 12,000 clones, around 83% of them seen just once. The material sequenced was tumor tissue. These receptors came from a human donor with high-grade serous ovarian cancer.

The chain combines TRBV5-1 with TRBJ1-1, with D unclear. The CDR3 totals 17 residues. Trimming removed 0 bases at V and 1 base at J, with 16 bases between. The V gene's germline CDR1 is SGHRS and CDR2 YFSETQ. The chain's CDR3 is CASSLGFRSGGNTEAFF. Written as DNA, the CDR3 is TGCGCCAGCAGCTTGGGATTTCGGAGCGGAGGGAACACTGAAGCTTTCTTT.

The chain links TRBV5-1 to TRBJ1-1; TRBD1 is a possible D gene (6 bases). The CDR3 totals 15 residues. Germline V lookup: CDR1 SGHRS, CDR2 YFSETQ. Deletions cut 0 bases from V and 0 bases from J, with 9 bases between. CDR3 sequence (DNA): TGCGCCAGCAGCTTGGTTACAGGGATGAACACTGAAGCTTTCTTT. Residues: CASSLVTGMNTEAFF.

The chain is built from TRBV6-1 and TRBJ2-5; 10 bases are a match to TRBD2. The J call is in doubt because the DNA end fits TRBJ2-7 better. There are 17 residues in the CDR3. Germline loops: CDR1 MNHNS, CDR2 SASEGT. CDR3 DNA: TGTGCCAGCAGTGGTCTCAACCTAGCGGGAGTATCCTACGAGCAGTACTTC. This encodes CASSGLNLAGVSYEQYF.

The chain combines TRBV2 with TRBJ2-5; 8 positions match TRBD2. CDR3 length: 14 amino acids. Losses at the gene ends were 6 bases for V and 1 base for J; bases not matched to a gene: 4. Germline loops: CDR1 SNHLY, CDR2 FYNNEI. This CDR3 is CASRRLAIQETQYF. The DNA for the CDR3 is TGTGCCAGCAGACGACTAGCGATCCAAGAGACCCAGTACTTC.

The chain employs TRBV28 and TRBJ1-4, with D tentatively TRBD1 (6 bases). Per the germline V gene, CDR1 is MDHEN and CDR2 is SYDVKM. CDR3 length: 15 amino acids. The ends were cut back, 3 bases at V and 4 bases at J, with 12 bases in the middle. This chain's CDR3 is CASSFWGQGNEKLFF. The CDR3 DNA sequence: TGTGCCAGCAGTTTCTGGGGGCAGGGTAATGAAAAACTGTTTTTT.

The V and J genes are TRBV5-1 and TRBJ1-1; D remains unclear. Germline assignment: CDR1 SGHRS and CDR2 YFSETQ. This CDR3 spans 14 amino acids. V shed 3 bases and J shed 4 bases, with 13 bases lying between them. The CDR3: CASSSPIDGTEAFF. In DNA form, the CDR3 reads TGCGCCAGCAGCTCCCCCATTGACGGCACTGAAGCTTTCTTT.

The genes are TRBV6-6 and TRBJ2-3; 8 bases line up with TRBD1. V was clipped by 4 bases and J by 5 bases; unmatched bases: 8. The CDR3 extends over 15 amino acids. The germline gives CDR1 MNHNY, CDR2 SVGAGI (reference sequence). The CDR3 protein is CASSFADRVGDTQYF. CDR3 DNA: TGTGCCAGCAGTTTCGCGGACAGGGTGGGAGATACGCAGTATTTT.

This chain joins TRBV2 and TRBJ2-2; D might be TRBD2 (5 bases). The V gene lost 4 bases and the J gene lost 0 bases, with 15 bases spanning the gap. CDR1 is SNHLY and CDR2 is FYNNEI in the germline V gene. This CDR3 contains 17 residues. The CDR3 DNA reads TGTGCCAGCAGTGCCCCAGCGGTTCCACCGAACACCGGGGAGCTGTTTTTT. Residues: CASSAPAVPPNTGELFF.

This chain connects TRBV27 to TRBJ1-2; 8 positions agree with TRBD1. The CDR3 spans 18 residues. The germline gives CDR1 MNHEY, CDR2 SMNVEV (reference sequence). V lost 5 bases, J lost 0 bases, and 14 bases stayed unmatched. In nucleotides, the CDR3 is TGTGCCAGCAGTAAAACCCGGGGACAGGCTTCAGCTAACTATGGCTACACCTTC. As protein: CASSKTRGQASANYGYTF.

DNA of the CDR3: TGCGCCAGCAGCTTGGGACAGGTCAACTACGAGCAGTACTTC. Protein: CASSLGQVNYEQYF. V gene TRBV5-1 combines with J gene TRBJ2-7; a possible D gene is TRBD1 (6 bases). This CDR3 spans 14 amino acids. V was trimmed by 0 bases and J by 3 bases, leaving 10 bases between them. CDR1 is SGHRS, CDR2 YFSETQ, per germline.

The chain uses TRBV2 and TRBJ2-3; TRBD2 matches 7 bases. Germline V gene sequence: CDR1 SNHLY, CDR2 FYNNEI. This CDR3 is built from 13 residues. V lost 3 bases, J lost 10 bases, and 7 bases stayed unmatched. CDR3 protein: CASSDGGDWAQYF. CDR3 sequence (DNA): TGTGCCAGCAGTGATGGGGGGGACTGGGCGCAGTATTTT.